The 2 T cell receptor beta chains in this list originate from one sample, sequenced in a study of cytomegalovirus exposure and HLA in healthy donors. 13 Jbeta primers and 60 Vbeta primers were used for the PCR. Method: immunoSEQ multiplex PCR; TCRdb's copy keeps in-frame clones and lacks some. Of about 110,000 clones in the sample, 82% were seen once. Sequenced: PBMCs. The receptors stem from a young woman in good health and CMV-seronegative.

The chain carries TRBV27 and TRBJ2-3; D is unresolved. Per the germline V gene, CDR1 is MNHEY and CDR2 is SMNVEV (reference sequence). Trimming shortened V by 4 bases and J by 2 bases, and 10 bases separated the two germline ends. The CDR3 has 14 residues. CDR3 sequence reads: CASSSLEYTDTQYF. CDR3 nucleotides: TGTGCCAGCAGTTCACTTGAATACACAGATACGCAGTATTTT.

This chain links TRBV7-8 with TRBJ2-1; 8 nucleotides match TRBD1. V shed 1 base and J 8 bases; nucleotides not matched to a gene: 10. Per the germline V gene, CDR1 is SGHVS and CDR2 is FQNEAQ. The length of the CDR3 is 16 residues. DNA of the CDR3: TGTGCCAGCAGCTTAGTCTTAGGGGACAGGAGTTATGAGCAGTTCTTC. It codes for CASSLVLGDRSYEQFF. The variable domain in full, completed from reference TRBV7-8 and TRBJ2-1, reads GAGVSQSPRYKVAKRGQDVALRCDPISGHVSLFWYQQALGQGPEFLTYFQNEAQLDKSGLPSDRFFAERPEGSVSTLKIQRTQQEDSAVYLCASSLVLGDRSYEQFFGPGTRLTVL.